This entry concerns a single T cell receptor beta chain. Its antigen is currently unknown. V lost 4 bases, J lost 4 bases, and 13 bases lay in between. Germline lookup yields CDR1 SNHLY and CDR2 FYNNEI. This CDR3 is 14 amino acids long. The method was immunoSEQ multiplex PCR; TCRdb's version includes in-frame clones alone and lacks a portion of them. The sample has about a million clones; about three quarters are singletons. These data originate in a study of shared clonotypes between healthy human individuals. Study results and caveats: Estimated clonotype richness was generally higher in naive than memory subsets.

The source is a man between 18 and 35 years old in good health. Specimen: memory CD4+ T cells sorted from blood. Subset noted: CD45RA-negative fraction. The gene calls are TRBV2 and TRBJ1-1; no definite D call. CDR3 nucleotide sequence: TGTGCCAGCAGTGTCGGGGTTGGCGCCACTGAAGCTTTCTTT. This translates into CASSVGVGATEAFF.